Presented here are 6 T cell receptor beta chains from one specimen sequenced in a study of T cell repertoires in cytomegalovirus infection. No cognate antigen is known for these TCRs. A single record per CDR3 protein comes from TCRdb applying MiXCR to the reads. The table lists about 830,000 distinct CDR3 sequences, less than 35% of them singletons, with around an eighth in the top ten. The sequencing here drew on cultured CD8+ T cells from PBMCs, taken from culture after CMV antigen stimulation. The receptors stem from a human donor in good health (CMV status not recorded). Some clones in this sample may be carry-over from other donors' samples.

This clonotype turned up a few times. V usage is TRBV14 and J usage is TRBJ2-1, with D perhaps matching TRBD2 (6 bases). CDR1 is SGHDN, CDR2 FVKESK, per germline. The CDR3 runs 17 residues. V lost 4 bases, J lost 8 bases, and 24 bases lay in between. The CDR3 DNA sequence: TGTGCCAGCAGCCTCGAAGCGCTAGCGCAAGGGTTGGATGAGCAGTTCTTC. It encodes CASSLEALAQGLDEQFF.

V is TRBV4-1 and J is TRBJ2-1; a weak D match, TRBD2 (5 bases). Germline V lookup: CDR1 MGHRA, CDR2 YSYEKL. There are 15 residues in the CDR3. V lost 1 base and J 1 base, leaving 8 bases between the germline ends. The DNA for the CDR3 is TGCGCCAGCAGCCAAGGTAGCGCGTCCTACAATGAGCAGTTCTTC. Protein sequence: CASSQGSASYNEQFF.

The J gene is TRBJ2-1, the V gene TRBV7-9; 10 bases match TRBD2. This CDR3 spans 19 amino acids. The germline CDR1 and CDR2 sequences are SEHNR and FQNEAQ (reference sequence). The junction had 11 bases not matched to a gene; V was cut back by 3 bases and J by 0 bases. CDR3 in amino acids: CASSFTSGVTLSSYNEQFF. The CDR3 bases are TGTGCCAGCAGCTTCACTAGCGGGGTCACTCTGAGCTCCTACAATGAGCAGTTCTTC.

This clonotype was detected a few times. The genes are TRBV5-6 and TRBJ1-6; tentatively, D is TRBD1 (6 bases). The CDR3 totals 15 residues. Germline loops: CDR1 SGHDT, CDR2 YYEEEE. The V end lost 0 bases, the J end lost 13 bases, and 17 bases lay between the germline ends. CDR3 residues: CASSLDSGATQPLHF. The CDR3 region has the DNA TGTGCCAGCAGCTTGGATTCGGGGGCTACCCAGCCCCTCCACTTT.

Here the CDR3 DNA reads TGTGCCAGCAGTTCCTCCCCTCTCGGGGGAAGGATCTACGAGCAGTACGTC. It encodes CASSSSPLGGRIYEQYV. This rearrangement joins TRBV28 to TRBJ2-7; D is perhaps TRBD2 (6 bases). The CDR3 has 17 amino acids. Germline CDR1 and CDR2: MDHEN and SYDVKM. Trimming removed 4 bases at V and 3 bases at J, with 22 bases between.

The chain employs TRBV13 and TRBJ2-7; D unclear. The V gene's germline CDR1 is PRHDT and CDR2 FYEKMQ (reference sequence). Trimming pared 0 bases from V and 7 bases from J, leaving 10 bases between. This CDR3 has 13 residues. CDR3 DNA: TGTGCCAGCAGCTTAGGAAGGAGTCGGGAGCAGTACGTC. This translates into CASSLGRSREQYV.